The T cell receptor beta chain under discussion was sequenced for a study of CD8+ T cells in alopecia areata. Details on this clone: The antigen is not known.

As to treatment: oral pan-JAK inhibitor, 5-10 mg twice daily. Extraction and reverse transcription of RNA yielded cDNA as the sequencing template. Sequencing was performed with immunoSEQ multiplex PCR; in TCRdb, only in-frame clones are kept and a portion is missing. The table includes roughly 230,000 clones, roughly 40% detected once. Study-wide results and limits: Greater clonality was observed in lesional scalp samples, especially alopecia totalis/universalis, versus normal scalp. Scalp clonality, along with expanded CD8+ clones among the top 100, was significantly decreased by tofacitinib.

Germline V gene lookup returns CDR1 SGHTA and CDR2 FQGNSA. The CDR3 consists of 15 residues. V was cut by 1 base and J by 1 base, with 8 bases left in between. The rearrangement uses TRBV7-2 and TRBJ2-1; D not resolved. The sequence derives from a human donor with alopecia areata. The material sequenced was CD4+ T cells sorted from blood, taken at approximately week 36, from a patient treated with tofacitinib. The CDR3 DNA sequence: TGTGCCAGCAGCTTAGTTGGTCGATCCTACAATGAGCAGTTCTTC. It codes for CASSLVGRSYNEQFF.